This TCR beta chain was captured in a study of cytomegalovirus exposure and HLA in healthy donors. Study overall: Out of about 179 million T cells, an earlier analysis found 117 million unique TCR beta sequences in total. General observations from the study: There were some public TCRs occurring in many donors, but most TCR sequences were rare. As a later analysis revealed, most CMV-associated TCR beta chains appeared HLA-restricted.

From germline, CDR1 is SGHTA and CDR2 FQGTGA. The trim removed 3 bases at V and 2 bases at J, leaving 10 bases unmatched. The CDR3 runs 17 residues. About this clone: Antigen unknown.

Primers for the PCR totalled 60 Vbeta and 13 Jbeta. This table comes from immunoSEQ multiplex PCR, and its TCRdb copy is limited to in-frame clones, with some not included. The sample consists of roughly 100,000 clones, roughly three quarters of them appearing once. The sample was PBMCs. The rearrangement uses TRBV7-3 and TRBJ2-1, with TRBD1 identical over 7 bases. The receptor comes from a middle-aged woman in good health and CMV-seronegative. CDR3 coding DNA: TGTGCCAGCAGCTTTGGGCCCAGACAGGGTACCTACAATGAGCAGTTCTTC. Its protein product is CASSFGPRQGTYNEQFF.